These 27 T cell receptor beta chains were sequenced from one sample in a study of response to subunit inactivated influenza vaccine. MiXCR, applied by TCRdb to the RT-PCR reads, yields one record per CDR3 protein. The data show around 200,000 distinct CDR3 sequences, approximately 14% seen once. Sequenced here: CD8+ T cells sorted from PBMCs, sampled about 5 days after vaccination. Receptors originate from a man over 45 who received an inactivated influenza vaccine.

V usage is TRBV10-1 and J usage is TRBJ1-3; D is undetermined. Germline lookup yields CDR1 WNHNN and CDR2 SYGVQD (reference sequence). This CDR3 comprises 14 residues. V gave up 3 bases and J gave up 4 bases, with 10 bases separating them. CDR3 residues: CASSEGLGGNTIYF. The CDR3 DNA reads TGCGCCAGCAGTGAAGGCTTGGGAGGAAACACCATATATTTT.

By its share, this clonotype is medium-sized. This sequence joins TRBV5-1 and TRBJ2-7; TRBD1 agrees at 7 bases. The J segment lost 3 bases and the V segment lost 4 bases, leaving 7 bases of the junction unmatched. The germline gives CDR1 SGHRS, CDR2 YFSETQ. The CDR3 runs to 14 residues. CDR3 coding DNA: TGCGCCAGCAGCGGCCGGGACAGTATCTACGAGCAGTACTTC. Encoded protein: CASSGRDSIYEQYF.

The chain employs TRBV10-3 and TRBJ2-2; tentative D call: TRBD2 (6 bases). There are 14 residues in the CDR3. V was clipped by 6 bases and J by 4 bases, with 12 bases between them. Germline loops: CDR1 ENHRY, CDR2 SYGVKD. The CDR3 DNA reads TGTGCCATCAGGGAAGGACTATCCACCGGGGAGCTGTTTTTT. Its translation is CAIREGLSTGELFF.

This clonotype was observed a few times. The CDR3 coding sequence is TGCGCCAGCAGCGGGGGACAGGGGCTGTCCTATGGCTACACCTTC. This sequence encodes CASSGGQGLSYGYTF. This chain connects TRBV5-1 to TRBJ1-2, with TRBD1 identical over 10 bases. The trim removed 4 bases at V and 4 bases at J, leaving 7 bases unmatched. The CDR3 runs 15 residues. The germline V gene has CDR1 SGHRS and CDR2 YFSETQ.

V and J are TRBV20-1 and TRBJ2-3, with D possibly TRBD2 on 6 matching bases. Trimming stripped 3 bases from V and 3 bases from J, with 16 bases between. This CDR3 comprises 15 residues. The germline gives CDR1 DFQATT, CDR2 SNEGSKA (reference sequence). This chain's CDR3 is CSASRGGSITDTQYF. The CDR3 DNA reads TGCAGTGCTAGTAGGGGAGGTAGTATTACAGATACGCAGTATTTT.

Ten or more counts support this clonotype. The rearrangement links TRBV4-3 to TRBJ1-2; TRBD1 is a possible D gene (6 bases). The germline gives CDR1 LGHNA, CDR2 YSLEER. The CDR3 spans 17 residues. V was shortened by 0 bases and J by 3 bases, with 17 bases between the two germline ends. The CDR3 reads CASSQELWGARDYGYTF. The CDR3 bases are TGCGCCAGCAGCCAAGAACTTTGGGGGGCGCGGGACTATGGCTACACCTTC.

The genes are TRBV19 and TRBJ2-7, with D perhaps matching TRBD2 (5 bases). Per the germline V gene, CDR1 is LNHDA and CDR2 is SQIVND (reference sequence). Trimming took 2 bases from V and 1 from J, leaving 15 bases between them. The CDR3 loop spans 16 amino acids. CDR3 nucleotides: TGTGCCAGTAGTATAATAGGGATGAGCGGTTCCTACGAGCAGTACTTC. Residues: CASSIIGMSGSYEQYF.

The chain links TRBV12-3 or TRBV12-4 to TRBJ2-1, with 8 nucleotides matching TRBD2. The CDR3 sequence is 17 residues long. V shed 4 bases, J shed 8 bases, and the junction held 16 bases outside the gene matches. Here the CDR3 reads CASSSRFIAGTTYEQFF. The CDR3 bases are TGTGCCAGCAGTTCTCGCTTTATAGCGGGAACTACTTATGAGCAGTTCTTC.

This clonotype was picked up a small number of times. The chain recombines TRBV29-1 with TRBJ2-7; 8 bases align to TRBD1. J gave up 0 bases and V 5 bases, and 6 bases lay outside the gene matches. Germline V gene data show CDR1 as SQVTM and CDR2 as ANQGSEA. This CDR3 has 14 amino acids. CDR3 sequence: CSVPDRESSYEQYF. The CDR3 DNA reads TGCAGCGTTCCGGACAGGGAATCCTCCTACGAGCAGTACTTC.

This clonotype showed up just a few times. The V gene is TRBV18, the J gene TRBJ2-1, with D hard to call. V was shortened by 3 bases and J by 6 bases, with 6 bases between the two germline ends. From germline, CDR1 is KGHSH and CDR2 LQKENI. The CDR3 is made up of 12 amino acids. This chain's CDR3 is CASSPPSNEQFF. The DNA of the CDR3 is TGTGCCAGCTCACCTCCATCCAATGAGCAGTTCTTC.

A few counts support this clonotype. This chain connects TRBV10-3 to TRBJ2-3; 10 nucleotides match TRBD2. Trimming removed 3 bases from V and 9 bases from J; junction bases left unmatched: 6. The CDR3 has 14 residues. Per germline, CDR1 ENHRY and CDR2 SYGVKD. The CDR3 spells CAISDGLAGDTQYF. CDR3 bases: TGTGCCATCAGTGACGGTCTAGCGGGGGACACGCAGTATTTT.

This clonotype occurred a few times. The chain couples TRBV14 to TRBJ2-5; the D is unclear. Germline CDR1 and CDR2: SGHDN and FVKESK. V gave up 0 bases and J gave up 5 bases, with 7 bases separating them. The CDR3 spans 13 residues. CDR3 amino acids: CASSQDPIETQYF. CDR3 sequence (DNA): TGTGCCAGCAGCCAAGACCCTATCGAGACCCAGTACTTC.

The table lists this clonotype with a few counts. CDR3 sequence: CASSLAFPIGLHEQYF. In DNA form, the CDR3 reads TGTGCCAGCAGCTTAGCCTTTCCCATCGGCCTACACGAGCAGTACTTC. The chain couples TRBV7-2 to TRBJ2-7; D ambiguous. Per the germline V gene, CDR1 is SGHTA and CDR2 is FQGNSA. CDR3 length: 16 residues. The ends were cut back, 0 bases at V and 5 bases at J, with 17 bases in the middle.

This clonotype was found a few times. V gene TRBV5-1 combines with J gene TRBJ2-7; 8 nucleotides align to TRBD1. The CDR3 is 15 residues long. The trim removed 4 bases at V and 3 bases at J, leaving 9 bases unmatched. In germline, CDR1 is SGHRS, CDR2 YFSETQ. CDR3 sequence (DNA): TGCGCCAGCAGCCCCGTCTCAGGGGGCGGCTACGAGCAGTACTTC. It encodes CASSPVSGGGYEQYF.

This clonotype was observed at least ten times. The chain uses TRBV2 and TRBJ1-1; D not certain. Between the trimmed V and J ends, which lost 7 bases and 0 bases, there was a span of 12 bases. The germline V gene encodes CDR1 SNHLY and CDR2 FYNNEI. The CDR3 totals 14 residues. DNA for the CDR3: TGTGCCAGCACCGAAGGGATAATGAACACTGAAGCTTTCTTT. It is translated as CASTEGIMNTEAFF.

CDR3 loop: CASSLLLAGKETQYF. In nucleotides, the CDR3 is TGTGCCAGCAGTCTCCTTCTAGCGGGGAAAGAGACCCAGTACTTC. The rearrangement uses TRBV6-5 and TRBJ2-5; TRBD2 matches at 9 bases. CDR3 size: 15 residues. The ends lost 5 bases at V and 3 bases at J; junction bases unmatched: 7. Looked up from germline, CDR1 is MNHEY and CDR2 is SVGAGI.

This clonotype was picked up one time. The chain joins TRBV12-3 or TRBV12-4 to TRBJ1-5, with D unclear. The CDR3 totals 12 residues. Trimming removed 1 base from V and 6 bases from J, with 4 bases in between. CDR3 sequence reads: CASSLVPQPQHF. As DNA, the CDR3 is TGTGCCAGCAGTTTAGTTCCTCAGCCCCAGCATTTT.

This chain links TRBV10-3 with TRBJ2-2; 7 bases line up with TRBD1. Germline CDR1 ENHRY, CDR2 SYGVKD. V lost 5 bases and J lost 6; bases outside the gene matches: 6. The CDR3 runs 14 residues. Here the CDR3 reads CAISWDREAGELFF. CDR3 DNA sequence: TGTGCCATCAGTTGGGACAGAGAGGCCGGGGAGCTGTTTTTT.

This clonotype came up a few times. The CDR3: CASAYSTYEQYF. CDR3 DNA sequence: TGTGCCAGCGCCTACTCGACCTACGAGCAGTACTTC. The chain couples TRBV7-9 to TRBJ2-7; D is unclear. In germline, CDR1 is SEHNR, CDR2 FQNEAQ (reference sequence). The V gene lost 8 bases and the J gene lost 2 bases, with 10 bases spanning the gap. The CDR3 has 12 amino acids.

The chain combines TRBV5-5 with TRBJ1-1; 9 nucleotides align to TRBD1. The CDR3 contains 16 residues. Germline V gives CDR1 SGHKS, CDR2 YYEKEE (reference sequence). The junction had 5 bases not matched to a gene; V was cut back by 2 bases and J by 0 bases. The CDR3 loop reads CASSLIQGALNTEAFF. The CDR3 DNA is TGTGCCAGCAGCTTAATACAGGGGGCCTTGAACACTGAAGCTTTCTTT.

This clonotype has a handful of counts. The chain uses TRBV5-1 and TRBJ1-1, with TRBD1 as a possible D gene (5 bases). The germline V gene has CDR1 SGHRS and CDR2 YFSETQ. The CDR3 has 14 amino acids. Deletions cut 3 bases from V and 4 bases from J, with 13 bases between. The CDR3: CASSSPGRVTEAFF. The DNA for the CDR3 is TGCGCCAGCAGCTCGCCGGGACGGGTCACTGAAGCTTTCTTT.

The chain uses TRBV7-3 and TRBJ2-1; no definite D call. Germline values: CDR1 SGHTA, CDR2 FQGTGA. This CDR3 comprises 11 residues. V lost 2 bases and J 12 bases, leaving 8 bases between the germline ends. The CDR3 reads CASSLDGPQFF. The DNA for the CDR3 is TGTGCCAGCAGCTTAGACGGGCCGCAGTTCTTC.

This clonotype was counted a few times. The chain links TRBV14 to TRBJ2-2, with 10 nucleotides matching TRBD2. The germline gives CDR1 SGHDN, CDR2 FVKESK. V was pared by 4 bases and J by 5 bases, with 4 bases of the junction left unmatched. The CDR3 extends over 15 amino acids. The CDR3 protein is CASSRGTSATGELFF. DNA of the CDR3: TGTGCCAGCAGCCGCGGGACTAGCGCTACCGGGGAGCTGTTTTTT.

V and J are TRBV29-1 and TRBJ2-1, with no clear D. The V gene's germline CDR1 is SQVTM and CDR2 ANQGSEA. There are 11 residues in the CDR3. V was pared by 5 bases and J by 4 bases, with 6 bases between. The chain's CDR3 is CSVLQYNEQFF. CDR3 in DNA: TGCAGCGTTTTACAGTACAATGAGCAGTTCTTC.

In DNA, the CDR3 is TGTGCCAGCAGCTTGATAGGGAAGAACAGGGAGACCCAGTACTTC. Its protein product is CASSLIGKNRETQYF. The chain recombines TRBV7-9 with TRBJ2-5; possibly TRBD1 for D (5 bases). This CDR3 is 15 amino acids long. From germline, CDR1 is SEHNR and CDR2 FQNEAQ (reference sequence). V was pared by 3 bases and J by 5 bases, with 16 bases between.

In this sample, this clonotype turned up a few times. V usage is TRBV9 and J usage is TRBJ2-1, with 11 bases fitting TRBD2. The trim removed 3 bases at V and 3 bases at J, leaving 2 bases unmatched. This CDR3 contains 15 residues. Germline V gene data show CDR1 as SGDLS and CDR2 as YYNGEE. The CDR3 DNA sequence: TGTGCCAGCAGCGCTACTAGCGGGAGCTACAATGAGCAGTTCTTC. Translating it yields CASSATSGSYNEQFF.

This clonotype was picked up a small number of times. The chain joins TRBV7-9 to TRBJ2-1; 7 nucleotides match TRBD1. The germline gives CDR1 SEHNR, CDR2 FQNEAQ (reference sequence). V shed 5 bases and J 14 bases; nucleotides not matched to a gene: 9. The length of the CDR3 is 12 residues. In DNA, the CDR3 is TGTGCCAGCAGCCCCGCGTTGGACAGGAAGTTCTTC. Its translation is CASSPALDRKFF.